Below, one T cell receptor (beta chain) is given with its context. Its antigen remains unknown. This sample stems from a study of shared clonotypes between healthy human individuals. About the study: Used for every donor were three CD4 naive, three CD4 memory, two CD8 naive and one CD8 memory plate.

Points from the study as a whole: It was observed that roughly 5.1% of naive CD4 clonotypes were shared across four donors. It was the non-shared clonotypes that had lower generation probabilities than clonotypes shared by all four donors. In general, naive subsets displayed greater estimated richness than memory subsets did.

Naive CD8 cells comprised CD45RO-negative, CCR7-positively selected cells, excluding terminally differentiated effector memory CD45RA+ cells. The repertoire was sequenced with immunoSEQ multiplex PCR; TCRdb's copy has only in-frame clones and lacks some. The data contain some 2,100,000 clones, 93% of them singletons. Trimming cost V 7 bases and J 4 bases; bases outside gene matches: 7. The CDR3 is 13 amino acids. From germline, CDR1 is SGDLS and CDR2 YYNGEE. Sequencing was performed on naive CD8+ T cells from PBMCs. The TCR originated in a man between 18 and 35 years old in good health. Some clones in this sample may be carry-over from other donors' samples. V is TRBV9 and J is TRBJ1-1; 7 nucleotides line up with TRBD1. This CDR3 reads CASGTGVSTEAFF. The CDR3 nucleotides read TGTGCCAGCGGAACAGGGGTGAGCACTGAAGCTTTCTTT.